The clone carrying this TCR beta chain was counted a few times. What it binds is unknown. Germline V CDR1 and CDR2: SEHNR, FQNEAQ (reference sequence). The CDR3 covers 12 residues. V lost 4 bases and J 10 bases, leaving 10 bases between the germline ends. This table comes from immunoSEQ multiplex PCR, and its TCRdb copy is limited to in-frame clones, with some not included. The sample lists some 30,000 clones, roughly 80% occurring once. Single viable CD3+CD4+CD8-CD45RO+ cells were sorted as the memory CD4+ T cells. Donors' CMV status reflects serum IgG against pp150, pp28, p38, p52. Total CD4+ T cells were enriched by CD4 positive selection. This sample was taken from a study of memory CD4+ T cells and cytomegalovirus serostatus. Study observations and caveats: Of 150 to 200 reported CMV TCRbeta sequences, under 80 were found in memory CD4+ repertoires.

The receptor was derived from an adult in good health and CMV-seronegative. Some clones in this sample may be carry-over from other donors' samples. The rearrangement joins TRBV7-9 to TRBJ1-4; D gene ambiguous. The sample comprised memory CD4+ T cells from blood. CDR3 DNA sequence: TGTGCCAGCAGCTCGGGCACCGGAAAACTGTTTTTT. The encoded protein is CASSSGTGKLFF.